The clone carrying this T cell receptor beta chain appeared a single time. The data originate from a study of technical replicates of blood from a few donors. Germline CDR1 is LGHNA and CDR2 is YNFKEQ. The germline V and J ends were trimmed by 3 bases and 4 bases, with 17 bases remaining between them. The CDR3 length is 16 residues. Profiling relied on immunoSEQ multiplex PCR, and the TCRdb table lists in-frame clones only, not all of them. Among more than 65,000 clones, around 94% were seen once, and the ten largest hold around 0.38%. This TCR came from a human donor in good health. This chain connects TRBV4-2 to TRBJ2-3; a weak D match, TRBD2 (6 bases). The sample taken for sequencing was T cells isolated from PBMCs. CDR3 coding DNA: TGTGCCAGCAGCCAGGGGACTGGCCAAGGGGCAGATACGCAGTATTTT. Translating it yields CASSQGTGQGADTQYF.